A single sample gave rise to the 18 T cell receptor beta chains below, sequenced in a study of T cell responses to AZD1222 COVID-19 vaccine. TCRdb's copy holds only in-frame clones and misses some; the assay was immunoSEQ multiplex PCR. This repertoire shows around 80,000 clones, nearly 90% found once; its top ten account for approximately 10%. The source material was peripheral blood, sampled on day 0 of AZD1222 vaccination. All receptors come from an adult in good health.

J is TRBJ1-6 and V is TRBV28; the match to TRBD1 covers 7 bases. Germline V CDR1 and CDR2: MDHEN, SYDVKM. The CDR3 has 21 amino acids. V shed 6 bases and J 7 bases; nucleotides not matched to a gene: 27. CDR3 bases: TGTGCCAGCAGCAACTTACCAACTAATAGGGACAGACTCGGTCGGAATTCACCCCTCCACTTT. Its protein product is CASSNLPTNRDRLGRNSPLHF.

The rearrangement links TRBV5-5 to TRBJ1-2, with D unresolved. The germline gives CDR1 SGHKS, CDR2 YYEKEE (reference sequence). CDR3 length: 14 amino acids. V lost 0 bases and J lost 0, with 6 bases in between. This CDR3 reads CASSLEVPNYGYTF. In nucleotides, the CDR3 is TGTGCCAGCAGCTTGGAGGTTCCTAACTATGGCTACACCTTC.

The chain has TRBV6-4 and TRBJ1-2, with TRBD1 matching over 8 bases. Per the germline V gene, CDR1 is MRHNA and CDR2 is SNTAGT. The CDR3 sequence is 14 residues long. J gave up 4 bases and V 4 bases, and 5 bases lay outside the gene matches. The CDR3 reads CASSGGGQAYGYTF. The CDR3 DNA reads TGTGCCAGCAGTGGGGGGGGACAGGCCTATGGCTACACCTTC.

The gene calls are TRBV18 and TRBJ1-4; D is uncertain. The CDR3 loop spans 13 amino acids. Germline lookup yields CDR1 KGHSH and CDR2 LQKENI. Between the trimmed V and J ends, which lost 3 bases and 11 bases, there was a span of 13 bases. The CDR3 loop reads CASSPAPAGKLFF. As DNA, the CDR3 is TGTGCCAGCTCACCCGCCCCAGCTGGGAAACTGTTTTTT.

This chain joins TRBV6-5 and TRBJ2-3; unclear D gene. CDR3 length: 11 amino acids. V lost 6 bases and J lost 6, with 7 bases in between. Germline CDR1 and CDR2: MNHEY and SVGAGI. Here the CDR3 reads CASRTLDTQYF. The CDR3 DNA is TGTGCCAGCAGAACCTTGGATACGCAGTATTTT.

This clone was found once. The J gene is TRBJ1-1, the V gene TRBV6-5; 12 nucleotides agree with TRBD1. Germline CDR1 MNHEY, CDR2 SVGAGI. With V trimmed by 5 bases and J by 11 bases, 12 bases remained unmatched. The CDR3 is made up of 15 amino acids. CDR3 sequence (DNA): TGTGCCAGCAGTCAACTGGGACAGGGGGCGCGGTGGGCTTTCTTT. It is translated as CASSQLGQGARWAFF.

The genes are TRBV18 and TRBJ2-3; D remains ambiguous. This CDR3 comprises 14 residues. Germline V gene sequence: CDR1 KGHSH, CDR2 LQKENI. The V gene lost 6 bases and the J gene lost 4 bases, with 14 bases spanning the gap. The CDR3 DNA sequence: TGTGCCAGCTCCCCCGCGGTAGCCCCAGATACGCAGTATTTT. Translated: CASSPAVAPDTQYF.

CDR3 amino acids: CATRDRFVGTQYF. As DNA, the CDR3 is TGTGCCACGAGGGACCGGTTCGTAGGTACGCAGTATTTT. The rearrangement links TRBV6-5 to TRBJ2-3; D possibly matches TRBD1 or TRBD2 (5 bases each). CDR1 MNHEY and CDR2 SVGAGI come from the germline V gene. The CDR3 runs 13 residues. Trimming left V 10 bases short and J 8 bases short, with 19 bases between.

This clone appeared a single time. This chain connects TRBV18 to TRBJ1-5; D ambiguous. The CDR3 loop spans 17 amino acids. Germline CDR1 reads KGHSH; CDR2 reads LQKENI. V lost 2 bases and J 0 bases, leaving 14 bases between the germline ends. Written as DNA, the CDR3 is TGTGCCAGCTCACCATCCGCATTTCGCCTTAGCAATCAGCCCCAGCATTTT. Translating gives CASSPSAFRLSNQPQHF.

The DNA of the CDR3 is TGTGCCAGCAGTGAAGGTCGGCTCAACTCTGGAAACACCATATATTTT. The encoded protein is CASSEGRLNSGNTIYF. The chain couples TRBV2 to TRBJ1-3, with D unclear. The V gene's germline CDR1 is SNHLY and CDR2 FYNNEI. The CDR3 has 16 amino acids. The V end was cut by 1 base, the J end by 0 bases, with 10 bases between.

The chain uses TRBV7-6 and TRBJ2-7, with 7 bases fitting TRBD2. This CDR3 region has 15 residues. CDR1 and CDR2 (germline): SGHVS, FNYEAQ. V gave up 5 bases and J gave up 7 bases; unmatched junction bases: 14. Written as DNA, the CDR3 is TGTGCCAGCAGCCCCGTCCCGGGACTATTGGGTGAGCAGTACGTC. Amino acids: CASSPVPGLLGEQYV.

This clone was observed a handful of times. The chain links TRBV7-9 to TRBJ2-7, with 11 bases lining up with TRBD2. J lost 6 bases, V lost 5 bases, and 12 bases had no gene match. The CDR3 is made up of 16 amino acids. Germline lookup yields CDR1 SEHNR and CDR2 FQNEAQ (reference sequence). The CDR3 sequence is CASSRIQTSGRIEQYF. The CDR3 DNA is TGTGCCAGCAGCCGAATCCAAACTAGCGGGAGAATCGAGCAGTACTTC.

Turning to this clone: The identical CDR3 is also encoded by other nucleotide sequences in the sample. V is TRBV7-9 and J is TRBJ1-5; D gene unclear. The CDR3 sequence is 13 residues long. Germline CDR1 SEHNR, CDR2 FQNEAQ (reference sequence). Trimming took 5 bases from V and 4 from J, leaving 9 bases between them. The CDR3 DNA reads as TGTGCCAGCAGCCGCCAAGAAAATCAGCCCCAGCATTTT. It is translated as CASSRQENQPQHF. Using reference TRBV7-9 and TRBJ1-5 for the parts outside the CDR3, the full variable domain is DTGVSQNPRHKITKRGQNVTFRCDPISEHNRLYWYRQTLGQGPEFLTYFQNEAQLEKSRLLSDRFSAERPKGSFSTLEIQRTEQGDSAMYLCASSRQENQPQHFGDGTRLSIL.

The rearrangement uses TRBV25-1 and TRBJ2-7; D gene uncertain. Germline V gene data show CDR1 as MGHDK and CDR2 as SYGVNS. This CDR3 is 12 amino acids long. Trimming left V 3 bases short and J 4 bases short, with 7 bases between. The DNA of the CDR3 is TGTGCCAGCAGTGATGAGAAATACGAGCAGTACGTC. It specifies CASSDEKYEQYV.

The chain employs TRBV10-3 and TRBJ2-2, with 8 positions matching TRBD2. J lost 5 bases, V lost 7 bases, and 9 bases had no gene match. This CDR3 spans 15 amino acids. The V gene's germline CDR1 is ENHRY and CDR2 SYGVKD. For the CDR3, the DNA is TGTGCCATCACGGAAGCGGGAGTGAGGACCGGGGAGCTGTTTTTT. Residues: CAITEAGVRTGELFF.

Only a few counts were recorded for this clone. The chain carries TRBV29-1 and TRBJ2-2; D gene uncertain. The germline V and J ends were trimmed by 5 bases and 0 bases, with 10 bases remaining between them. The CDR3 runs to 14 residues. Germline lookup yields CDR1 SQVTM and CDR2 ANQGSEA. CDR3 coding DNA: TGCAGCGTTCCAACAGCTACGAACACCGGGGAGCTGTTTTTT. It encodes CSVPTATNTGELFF.

CDR3 amino acids: CAISPQGRRPQHF. CDR3 bases: TGTGCCATCTCGCCCCAGGGAAGACGGCCCCAGCATTTT. J is TRBJ1-5 and V is TRBV28; maybe TRBD1 (5 bases). CDR1 is MDHEN and CDR2 is SYDVKM in the germline V gene. The germline V and J ends were trimmed by 10 bases and 9 bases, with 19 bases remaining between them. The CDR3 covers 13 residues.

The V call is TRBV4-1, the J call TRBJ2-3; 7 bases match TRBD2. The CDR3 is made up of 15 amino acids. V lost 1 base and J lost 4; bases outside the gene matches: 5. Germline values: CDR1 MGHRA, CDR2 YSYEKL. CDR3 in DNA: TGCGCCAGCAGCCAAGTACTAGCGTATTCAGATACGCAGTATTTT. It codes for CASSQVLAYSDTQYF.